This T cell receptor (beta chain) was obtained from a study of vaccination and CD4 T cells after COVID-19. Whole-study context: The peptides that stimulated the cells were overlapping spike peptides from SARS-CoV-2, HCoV-NL63, HCoV-OC43 and HCoV-229E.

A note on this clonotype: The antigen remains undetermined.

Germline V gene data show CDR1 as GTSNPN and CDR2 as SVGIG (reference sequence). Deletions cut 2 bases from V and 4 bases from J, with 5 bases between. The CDR3 extends over 11 amino acids. Treatment given: roughly 11-day PBMC culture with coronavirus spike peptide pools or control peptides (ViraFEST assay). With peptide pools, ViraFEST first expanded antigen-specific T cells and afterwards sequenced their TCRs. The study sequenced cultured CD4+ T cell DNA using the Oncomine TCR Beta short-read assay. In TCRdb, the PCR reads were re-called with MiXCR into one record per CDR3 protein. The profile shows around 19,000 distinct CDR3 sequences, 45% to 60% of them singletons. Study-level results: A nonsignificant rise from roughly 22 to 38 was seen in the median number of SARS-CoV-2-reactive clonotypes.

This chain uses TRBV30 with TRBJ1-2; D remains ambiguous. This receptor was taken from a human donor who had recovered from COVID-19. Sequenced: CD4+ T cells from blood, cultured in vitro. The CDR3 sequence is CAWSILYGYTF. The CDR3 DNA sequence: TGTGCCTGGAGTATTCTCTATGGCTACACCTTC.